This TCR beta chain appears in the sequencing data of a study of OX40 agonist ivuxolimab in advanced cancers. Whole-study context: Patient treatment consisted of intravenous ivuxolimab administration every 2 weeks at 0.01 to 10 mg/kg. Overall study results and limits: Fewer expanded clones were found on average in CD4+ than in CD8+ T cells. Low normalized T-cell clonal expansion was also seen in some nonresponders.

Profiled with immunoSEQ multiplex PCR; TCRdb holds only in-frame clones, not every one. The sample records tens of thousands of clones, around 89% being singletons. Autoimmune disease history or systemic immunosuppression excluded patients. This CDR3 has 14 amino acids. Per germline, CDR1 SGHRS and CDR2 YFSETQ. V was clipped by 0 bases and J by 7 bases, with 10 bases between them. About this clone itself: Its antigen is not identified.

The rearrangement joins TRBV5-1 to TRBJ1-4, with TRBD1 as a possible D gene (6 bases). Sample: CD4+ or CD8+ T cells sorted from blood, taken in a trial of the OX40 agonist ivuxolimab. The source of this sequence is an adult with an advanced solid tumor such as melanoma, head and neck, liver or kidney cancer. The CDR3 is CASSLAGQFEKLFF. CDR3 bases: TGCGCCAGCAGCTTGGCCGGACAGTTTGAAAAACTGTTTTTT. Based on the CDR3 plus reference TRBV5-1 and TRBJ1-4, the full variable domain is KAGVTQTPRYLIKTRGQQVTLSCSPISGHRSVSWYQQTPGQGLQFLFEYFSETQRNKGNFPGRFSGRQFSNSRSEMNVSTLELGDSALYLCASSLAGQFEKLFFGSGTQLSVL.